Presented here are 20 T cell receptor beta chains from one specimen sequenced in a study of blood T cell repertoires in COVID-19. Sequencing used immunoSEQ multiplex PCR; TCRdb keeps in-frame clones, though not all of them. This table holds about 260,000 clones, approximately 83% found once. Sequenced sample: peripheral blood. These receptors were taken from a human donor in a cohort sampled during active COVID-19.

This sequence joins TRBV30 and TRBJ1-1, with D possibly matching TRBD1 (5 bases). V was pared by 5 bases and J by 5 bases, with 15 bases between. CDR3 size: 13 residues. Germline CDR1 is GTSNPN and CDR2 is SVGIG (reference sequence). This CDR3 reads CAWRKPGGTEAFF. The CDR3 DNA sequence: TGTGCCTGGCGGAAGCCCGGGGGGACTGAAGCTTTCTTT.

This clone is a singleton in its sample. The rearrangement joins TRBV27 to TRBJ2-2, with 13 bases aligning to TRBD2. The germline CDR1 and CDR2 sequences are MNHEY and SMNVEV (reference sequence). The J segment lost 2 bases and the V segment lost 5 bases, leaving 11 bases of the junction unmatched. The CDR3 sequence is 19 residues long. The CDR3 region is CASSHRTSGREANTGELFF. The CDR3 DNA reads as TGTGCCAGCAGTCACCGAACTAGCGGGAGGGAAGCAAACACCGGGGAGCTGTTTTTT.

This clone showed up just once. The gene calls are TRBV3-1 (or the pseudogene TRBV3-2) and TRBJ2-2, with D possibly being TRBD1 (7 bases). The germline V gene has CDR1 LGHDT and CDR2 YNNKEL (reference sequence). Trimming removed 6 bases at V and 4 bases at J, with 12 bases between. The CDR3 is made up of 14 amino acids. The CDR3 coding sequence is TGTGCCAGCAGTCGACAGGGAGGCACCGGGGAGCTGTTTTTT. It is translated as CASSRQGGTGELFF.

Details on this clone: A read error may account for a junction end that differs from germline. The chain employs TRBV18 and TRBJ1-1; 7 bases match TRBD1. The CDR3 is 16 residues long. CDR1 KGHSH and CDR2 LQKENI come from the germline V gene. The CDR3 reads CASSSPGGQINTEAFF. In DNA, the CDR3 is TGTGCCAGCTCATCACCAGGGGGTCAAATTAACACTGAAGCTTTCTTT.

The chain joins TRBV7-2 to TRBJ2-1, with 10 nucleotides matching TRBD1. Germline lookup yields CDR1 SGHTA and CDR2 FQGNSA. CDR3 length: 16 residues. Unmatched junction bases numbered 2, after V lost 3 bases and J lost 0 bases. The CDR3 DNA is TGTGCCAGCAGCTTGAGGGACAGGGGCTCCTACAATGAGCAGTTCTTC. Translated, it gives CASSLRDRGSYNEQFF.

This chain links TRBV7-8 with TRBJ1-3; the match to TRBD1 covers 7 bases. The CDR3 is 16 residues long. The germline gives CDR1 SGHVS, CDR2 FQNEAQ. The trim removed 5 bases at V and 8 bases at J, leaving 15 bases unmatched. The DNA for the CDR3 is TGTGCCAGCAGCCCTAATTCGTACAGGGGCGGTGACACCATATATTTT. This encodes CASSPNSYRGGDTIYF.

This sequence joins TRBV6-5 and TRBJ1-2, with TRBD1 identical over 7 bases. This CDR3 spans 14 amino acids. CDR1 is MNHEY, CDR2 SVGAGI, per germline. The V segment lost 6 bases and the J segment 4 bases; nucleotides outside the gene matches: 8. The CDR3 region has the DNA TGTGCCAGCAGATCAGGGGGGATCTTCTATGGCTACACCTTC. Residues: CASRSGGIFYGYTF.

The V gene is TRBV6-2 or TRBV6-3, the J gene TRBJ1-5; D not resolved. Trimming stripped 4 bases from V and 1 base from J, with 8 bases between. The CDR3 length is 14 residues. The germline gives CDR1 MNHEY, CDR2 SVGEGT. The CDR3 nucleotides are TGTGCCAGCAGTTTCCCCGGGAGCAATCAGCCCCAGCATTTT. It encodes CASSFPGSNQPQHF.

J is TRBJ1-1 and V is TRBV5-1; D unresolved. Germline-derived CDR1 and CDR2 are SGHRS and YFSETQ. Trimming removed 0 bases at V and 1 base at J, with 7 bases between. The CDR3 spans 14 residues. The CDR3 DNA is TGCGCCAGCAGCTTGGCACTAACGAACACTGAAGCTTTCTTT. It encodes CASSLALTNTEAFF.

V and J are TRBV10-3 and TRBJ1-6; D is unresolved. CDR3 length equals 12 residues. Germline assignment: CDR1 ENHRY and CDR2 SYGVKD. The V gene lost 3 bases and the J gene lost 7 bases, with 4 bases spanning the gap. Here the CDR3 reads CAISDGNSPLHF. The CDR3 nucleotides are TGTGCCATCAGTGACGGGAATTCACCCCTCCACTTT.

This clone was seen a handful of times. The V gene is TRBV10-3, the J gene TRBJ2-2; no clear D gene. Germline V gene lookup returns CDR1 ENHRY and CDR2 SYGVKD. The CDR3 has 13 residues. The germline V and J ends were trimmed by 4 bases and 1 base, with 4 bases remaining between them. The CDR3 DNA follows: TGTGCCATCAGTGCAGGGAACACCGGGGAGCTGTTTTTT. It yields the protein CAISAGNTGELFF.

The chain recombines TRBV2 with TRBJ2-1; perhaps TRBD1 as D (6 bases). Looked up from germline, CDR1 is SNHLY and CDR2 is FYNNEI. Trimming took off 5 bases at V and 4 bases at J, with 15 bases between the two ends. The CDR3 is 15 residues long. CDR3 DNA sequence: TGTGCCAGCAGTTCACAGGGCCCCGTTTACAATGAGCAGTTCTTC. Its protein is CASSSQGPVYNEQFF.

This chain joins TRBV3-1 (or the pseudogene TRBV3-2) and TRBJ1-1, with D uncertain. This CDR3 spans 14 amino acids. Trimming took off 0 bases at V and 1 base at J, with 6 bases between the two ends. CDR1 and CDR2 (germline): LGHDT, YNNKEL (reference sequence). DNA of the CDR3: TGTGCCAGCAGCCAAGAGTGGCAGAACACTGAAGCTTTCTTT. This gives the protein CASSQEWQNTEAFF.

This clone is a singleton in its sample. This chain connects TRBV11-3 to TRBJ2-1; D is unresolved. There are 13 residues in the CDR3. CDR1 SGHNT and CDR2 YENEEA come from the germline V gene. Trimming took 3 bases from V and 10 from J, leaving 13 bases between them. The CDR3 DNA follows: TGTGCCAGCAGCTTGCGGAACACTGGCGAGCAGTTCTTC. Its protein product is CASSLRNTGEQFF.

The chain couples TRBV4-1 to TRBJ2-7; the D gene is possibly TRBD1 (6 bases). Trimming left V 1 base short and J 0 bases short, with 19 bases between. The CDR3 contains 18 residues. Germline CDR1 and CDR2: MGHRA and YSYEKL. DNA of the CDR3: TGCGCCAGCAGCCAAGGACGACAGGTGACGGGGACCTCCTACGAGCAGTACTTC. It specifies CASSQGRQVTGTSYEQYF.

The chain joins TRBV7-2 to TRBJ1-4, with 7 positions matching TRBD1. V dropped 4 bases and J dropped 8; count of bases not matched to a gene: 10. In germline, CDR1 is SGHTA, CDR2 FQGNSA. CDR3 length: 15 amino acids. The CDR3 bases are TGTGCCAGCAGCTCCACAGGGGAGAGTTGGGAAAAACTGTTTTTT. This encodes CASSSTGESWEKLFF.

The V and J genes are TRBV6-6 and TRBJ2-2, with TRBD1 as a possible D gene (5 bases). The germline gives CDR1 MNHNY, CDR2 SVGAGI (reference sequence). V lost 8 bases to trimming and J lost 6 bases, with 16 bases between them. CDR3 length equals 14 residues. CDR3 region: CASAAGFGPGELFF. CDR3 bases: TGTGCCAGCGCCGCAGGGTTCGGTCCCGGGGAGCTGTTTTTT.

This chain uses TRBV25-1 with TRBJ2-7; tentatively, D is TRBD2 (5 bases). V was clipped by 4 bases and J by 3 bases, with 16 bases between them. CDR1 and CDR2 from the germline V gene are MGHDK and SYGVNS. CDR3 length: 15 residues. The CDR3 here is CASSGRGRALYEQYF. For the CDR3, the DNA is TGTGCCAGCAGTGGACGGGGTCGAGCTCTCTACGAGCAGTACTTC.

This clone has just one count. The chain is built from TRBV6-1 and TRBJ2-1; 7 bases are a match to TRBD2. V was clipped by 2 bases and J by 8 bases; unmatched bases: 6. CDR1 is MNHNS, CDR2 SASEGT, per germline. This CDR3 region has 14 residues. For the CDR3, the DNA is TGTGCCAGCAGTGAAACAGCGGGGTTCGATGAGCAGTTCTTC. Encoded protein: CASSETAGFDEQFF.

The V call is TRBV7-2, the J call TRBJ2-7; TRBD2 matches at 12 bases. V trimming: 2 bases; J trimming: 7 bases; junction bases outside the gene matches: 9. The CDR3 has 16 amino acids. From germline, CDR1 is SGHTA and CDR2 FQGNSA. The CDR3 is CASSLTLAGGPGEQYF. Written as DNA, the CDR3 is TGTGCCAGCAGCTTAACTCTAGCGGGAGGGCCTGGGGAGCAGTACTTC.